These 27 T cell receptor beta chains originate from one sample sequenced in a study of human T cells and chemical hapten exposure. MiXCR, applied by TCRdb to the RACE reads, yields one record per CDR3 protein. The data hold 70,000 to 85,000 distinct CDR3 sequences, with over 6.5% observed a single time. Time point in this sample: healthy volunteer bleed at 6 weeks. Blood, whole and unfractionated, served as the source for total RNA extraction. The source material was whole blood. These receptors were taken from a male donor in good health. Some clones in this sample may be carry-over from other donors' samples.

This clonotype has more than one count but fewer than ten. This CDR3 is CASSLAGQGATDTQYF. The CDR3 nucleotides read TGCGCCAGCAGCTTGGCCGGACAGGGGGCCACAGATACGCAGTATTTT. The V call is TRBV5-1, the J call TRBJ2-3, with 11 bases aligning to TRBD1. The germline V gene has CDR1 SGHRS and CDR2 YFSETQ. The CDR3 is made up of 16 amino acids. The V gene end was trimmed by 0 bases and the J gene end by 2 bases; junction bases not matched to a gene: 2.

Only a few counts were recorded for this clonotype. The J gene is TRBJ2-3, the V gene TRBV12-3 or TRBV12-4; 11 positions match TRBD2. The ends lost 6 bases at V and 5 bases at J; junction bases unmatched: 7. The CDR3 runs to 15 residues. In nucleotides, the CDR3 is TGTGCCAGCAGCGAACTAGCGGGGGCTTTAGATACGCAGTATTTT. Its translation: CASSELAGALDTQYF.

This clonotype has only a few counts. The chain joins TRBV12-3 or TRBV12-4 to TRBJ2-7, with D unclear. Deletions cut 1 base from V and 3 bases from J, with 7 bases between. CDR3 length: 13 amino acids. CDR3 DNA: TGTGCCAGCAGTTTAGAAGGTCACTACGAGCAGTACTTC. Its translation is CASSLEGHYEQYF.

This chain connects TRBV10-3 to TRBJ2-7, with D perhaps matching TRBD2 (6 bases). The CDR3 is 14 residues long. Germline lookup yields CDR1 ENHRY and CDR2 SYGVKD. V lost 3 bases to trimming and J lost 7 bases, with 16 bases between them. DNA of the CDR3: TGTGCCATCAGTGATTACATCCTTGGAGGGGAGCAGTACTTC. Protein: CAISDYILGGEQYF.

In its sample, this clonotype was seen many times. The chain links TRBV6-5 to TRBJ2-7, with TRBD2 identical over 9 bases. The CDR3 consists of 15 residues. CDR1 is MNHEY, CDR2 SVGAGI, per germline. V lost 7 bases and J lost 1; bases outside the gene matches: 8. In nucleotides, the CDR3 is TGTGCCAGCACTCGGGCTAGCGGGGCATCCTACGAGCAGTACTTC. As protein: CASTRASGASYEQYF.

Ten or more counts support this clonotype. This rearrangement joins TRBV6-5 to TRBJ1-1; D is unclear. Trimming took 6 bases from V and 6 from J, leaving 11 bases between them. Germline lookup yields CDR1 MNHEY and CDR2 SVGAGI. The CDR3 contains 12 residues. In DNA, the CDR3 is TGTGCCAGCAGAGTTACGGGAGCTGAAGCTTTCTTT. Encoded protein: CASRVTGAEAFF.

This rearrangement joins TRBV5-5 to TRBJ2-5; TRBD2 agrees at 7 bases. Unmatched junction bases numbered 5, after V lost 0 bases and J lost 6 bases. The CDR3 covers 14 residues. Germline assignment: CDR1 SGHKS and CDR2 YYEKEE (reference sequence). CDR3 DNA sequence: TGTGCCAGCAGCTTGGTACTAGCGATCCAGACCCAGTACTTC. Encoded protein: CASSLVLAIQTQYF.

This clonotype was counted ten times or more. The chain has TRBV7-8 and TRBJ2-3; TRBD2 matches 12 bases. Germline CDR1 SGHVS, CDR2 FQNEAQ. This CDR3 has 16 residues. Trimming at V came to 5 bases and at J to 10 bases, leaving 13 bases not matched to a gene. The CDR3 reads CASSVGLAGIQGAQYF. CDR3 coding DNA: TGTGCCAGCAGCGTCGGACTAGCGGGGATTCAGGGGGCGCAGTATTTT. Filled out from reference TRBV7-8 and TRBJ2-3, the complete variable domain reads GAGVSQSPRYKVAKRGQDVALRCDPISGHVSLFWYQQALGQGPEFLTYFQNEAQLDKSGLPSDRFFAERPEGSVSTLKIQRTQQEDSAVYLCASSVGLAGIQGAQYFGPGTRLTVL.

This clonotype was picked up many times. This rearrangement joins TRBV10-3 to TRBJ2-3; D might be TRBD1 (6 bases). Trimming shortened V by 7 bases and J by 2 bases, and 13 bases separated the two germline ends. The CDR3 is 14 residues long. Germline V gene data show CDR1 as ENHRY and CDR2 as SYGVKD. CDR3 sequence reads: CAINGDTVTDTQYF. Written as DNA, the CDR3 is TGTGCCATCAACGGGGACACTGTCACAGATACGCAGTATTTT.

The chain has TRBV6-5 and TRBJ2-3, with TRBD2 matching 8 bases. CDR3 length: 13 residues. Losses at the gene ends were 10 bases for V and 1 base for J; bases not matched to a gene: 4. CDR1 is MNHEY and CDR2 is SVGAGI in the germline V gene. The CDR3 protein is CATVAGRTDTQYF. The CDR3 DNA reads TGTGCCACCGTAGCGGGACGCACAGATACGCAGTATTTT.

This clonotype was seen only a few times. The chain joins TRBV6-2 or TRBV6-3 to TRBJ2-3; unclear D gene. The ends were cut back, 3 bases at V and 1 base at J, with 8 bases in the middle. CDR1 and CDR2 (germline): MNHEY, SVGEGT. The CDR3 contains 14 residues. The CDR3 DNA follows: TGTGCCAGCAGTTATTTTGGCGGCACAGATACGCAGTATTTT. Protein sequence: CASSYFGGTDTQYF.

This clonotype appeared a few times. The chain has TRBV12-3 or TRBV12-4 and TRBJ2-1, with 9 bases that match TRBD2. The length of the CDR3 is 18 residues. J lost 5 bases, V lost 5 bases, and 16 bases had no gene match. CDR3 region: CASSPWGSGLAPNNEQFF. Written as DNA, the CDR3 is TGTGCCAGCAGTCCCTGGGGATCCGGACTAGCGCCAAACAATGAGCAGTTCTTC.

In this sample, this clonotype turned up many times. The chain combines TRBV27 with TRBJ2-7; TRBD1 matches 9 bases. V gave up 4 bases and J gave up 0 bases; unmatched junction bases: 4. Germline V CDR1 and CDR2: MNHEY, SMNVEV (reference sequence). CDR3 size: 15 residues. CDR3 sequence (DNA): TGTGCCAGCAGTTCGACAGGGGGGAGCTCCTACGAGCAGTACTTC. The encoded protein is CASSSTGGSSYEQYF.

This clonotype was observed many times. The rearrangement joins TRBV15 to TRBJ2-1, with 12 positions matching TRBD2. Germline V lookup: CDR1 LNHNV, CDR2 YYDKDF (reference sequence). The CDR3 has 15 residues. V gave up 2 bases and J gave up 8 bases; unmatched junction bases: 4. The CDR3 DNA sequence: TGTGCCACCAGCAGAAGGACTAGCGGGGACTATGAGCAGTTCTTC. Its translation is CATSRRTSGDYEQFF.

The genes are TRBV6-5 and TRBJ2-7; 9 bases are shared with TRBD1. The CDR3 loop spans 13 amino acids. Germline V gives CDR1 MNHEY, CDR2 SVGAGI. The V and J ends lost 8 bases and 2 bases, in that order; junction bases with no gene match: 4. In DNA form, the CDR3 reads TGTGCCAGCGGACGGGACAGGGCCTACGAGCAGTACTTC. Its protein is CASGRDRAYEQYF.

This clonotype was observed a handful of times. CDR3 region: CASSREGAAGSPLHF. The DNA for the CDR3 is TGTGCCAGCAGCCGGGAGGGAGCCGCCGGGTCACCCCTCCACTTT. The chain is built from TRBV5-5 and TRBJ1-6, with D unresolved. The CDR3 covers 15 residues. The germline gives CDR1 SGHKS, CDR2 YYEKEE (reference sequence). Trimming removed 4 bases from V and 10 bases from J, with 18 bases in between.

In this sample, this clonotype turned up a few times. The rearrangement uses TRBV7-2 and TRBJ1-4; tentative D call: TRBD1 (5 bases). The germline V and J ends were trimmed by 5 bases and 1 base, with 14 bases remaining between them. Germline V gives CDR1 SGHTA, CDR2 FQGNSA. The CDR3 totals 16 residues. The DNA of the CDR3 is TGTGCCAGCAGCCAGGACGCAGGGAGAACTAATGAAAAACTGTTTTTT. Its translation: CASSQDAGRTNEKLFF.

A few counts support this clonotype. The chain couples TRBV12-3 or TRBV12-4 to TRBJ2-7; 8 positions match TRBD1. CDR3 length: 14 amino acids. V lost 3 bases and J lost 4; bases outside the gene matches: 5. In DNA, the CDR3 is TGTGCCAGCAGTTTCGGACAGGGTCAATACGAGCAGTACTTC. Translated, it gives CASSFGQGQYEQYF.

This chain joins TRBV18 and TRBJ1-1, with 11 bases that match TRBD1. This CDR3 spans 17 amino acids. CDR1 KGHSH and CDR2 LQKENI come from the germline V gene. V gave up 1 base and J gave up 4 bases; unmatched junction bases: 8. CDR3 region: CASSPLWTGGGSTEAFF. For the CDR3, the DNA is TGTGCCAGCTCACCACTATGGACAGGGGGCGGGAGCACTGAAGCTTTCTTT.

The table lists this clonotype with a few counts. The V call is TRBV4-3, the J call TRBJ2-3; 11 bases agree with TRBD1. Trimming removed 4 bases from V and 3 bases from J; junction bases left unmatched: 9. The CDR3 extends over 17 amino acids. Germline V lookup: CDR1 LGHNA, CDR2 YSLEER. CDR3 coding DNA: TGCGCCAGCAGCCGCGGACAGGGGGCGGTAAAGACAGATACGCAGTATTTT. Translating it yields CASSRGQGAVKTDTQYF.

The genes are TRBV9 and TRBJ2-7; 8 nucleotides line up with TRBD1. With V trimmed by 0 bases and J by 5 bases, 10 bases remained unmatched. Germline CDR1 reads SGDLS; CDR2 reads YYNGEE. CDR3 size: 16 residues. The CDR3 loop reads CASSVGDGTGGHEQYF. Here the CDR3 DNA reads TGTGCCAGCAGCGTAGGAGACGGGACAGGCGGCCACGAGCAGTACTTC.

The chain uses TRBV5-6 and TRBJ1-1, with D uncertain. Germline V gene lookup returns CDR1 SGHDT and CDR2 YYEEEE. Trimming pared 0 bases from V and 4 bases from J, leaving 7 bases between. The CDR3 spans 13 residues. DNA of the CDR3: TGTGCCAGCAGCTTGGGAGTAGCCACTGAAGCTTTCTTT. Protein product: CASSLGVATEAFF.

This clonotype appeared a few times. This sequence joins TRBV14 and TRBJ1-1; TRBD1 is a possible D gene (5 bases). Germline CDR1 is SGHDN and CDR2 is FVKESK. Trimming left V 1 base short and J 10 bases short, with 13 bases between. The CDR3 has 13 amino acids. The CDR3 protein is CASSQASRVGAFF. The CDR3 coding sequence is TGTGCCAGCAGCCAAGCTTCCAGGGTTGGAGCTTTCTTT.

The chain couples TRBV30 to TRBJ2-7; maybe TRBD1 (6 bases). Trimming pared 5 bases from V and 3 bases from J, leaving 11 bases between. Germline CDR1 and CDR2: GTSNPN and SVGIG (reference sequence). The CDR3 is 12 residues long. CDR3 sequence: CAWAGQHYEQYF. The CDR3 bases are TGTGCCTGGGCCGGACAGCACTACGAGCAGTACTTC.

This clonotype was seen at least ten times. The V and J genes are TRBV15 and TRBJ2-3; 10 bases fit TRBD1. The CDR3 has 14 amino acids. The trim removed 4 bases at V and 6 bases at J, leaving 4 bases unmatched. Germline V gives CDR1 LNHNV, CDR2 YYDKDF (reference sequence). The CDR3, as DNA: TGTGCCACCAGCACGACAGGGGGCGAGGATACGCAGTATTTT. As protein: CATSTTGGEDTQYF.

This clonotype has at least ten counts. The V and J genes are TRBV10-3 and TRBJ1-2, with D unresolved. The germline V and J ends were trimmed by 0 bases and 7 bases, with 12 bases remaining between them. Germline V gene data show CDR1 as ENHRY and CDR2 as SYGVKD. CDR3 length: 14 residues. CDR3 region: CAISESRDRPGYTF. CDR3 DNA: TGTGCCATCAGTGAGTCGAGGGATCGACCTGGCTACACCTTC.

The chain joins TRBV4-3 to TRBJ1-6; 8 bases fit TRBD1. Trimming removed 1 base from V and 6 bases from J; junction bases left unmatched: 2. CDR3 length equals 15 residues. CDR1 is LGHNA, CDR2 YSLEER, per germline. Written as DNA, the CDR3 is TGCGCCAGCAGCCAAGGGGGGACAGGTAATTCACCCCTCCACTTT. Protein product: CASSQGGTGNSPLHF.